This T cell receptor (beta chain) was observed in a study of T cell responses to AZD1222 COVID-19 vaccine. With 5 bases removed from V and 6 bases from J, the gap between germline ends came to 19 bases. CDR1 MNHNY and CDR2 SVGAGI come from the germline V gene (reference sequence). The CDR3 spans 15 residues. Measured with immunoSEQ multiplex PCR; TCRdb has only the in-frame clones, and not every one. Of 120,000 to 150,000 clones listed, approximately 90% are singletons. The sequencing used peripheral blood, collected on day 0 of AZD1222 vaccination. The rearrangement uses TRBV6-6 and TRBJ1-2; D is possibly TRBD1 (5 bases). The receptor was derived from an adult in good health. The CDR3 sequence: CASSPTASMGDGYTF. CDR3 sequence (DNA): TGTGCCAGCAGTCCAACCGCCTCCATGGGGGATGGCTACACCTTC.